The rows below give T cell receptor beta chains drawn from one sample of a study of shared clonotypes between healthy human individuals. TCRdb keeps only in-frame clones here, not all; method: immunoSEQ multiplex PCR. The sample holds roughly 2,000,000 clones; just under 95% are singletons and the top ten take roughly 1.7%. The sequenced material came from naive CD8+ T cells from PBMCs. These receptors came from a man aged 18 to 29 in good health. Some clones in this sample may be carry-over from other donors' samples. The CDR3 runs from the conserved cysteine through the conserved F or W. A D gene is named only where the DNA matches it firmly. Clone size is not always given. Where it is, it says once, few, many or a class for expanded clones.

j_gene: TRBJ2-3; v_gene: TRBV14; abundance: NA; d_gene: NA; CDR3aa: CASRLLGADTQYF; CDR3nt: TGTGCCAGCAGACTCTTAGGGGCAGATACGCAGTATTTT
j_gene: TRBJ2-1; v_gene: TRBV27; abundance: NA; d_gene: NA; CDR3aa: CASSWLHGNEQFF; CDR3nt: TGTGCCAGCAGTTGGCTCCACGGTAATGAGCAGTTCTTC
j_gene: TRBJ1-1; v_gene: TRBV28; abundance: NA; d_gene: NA; CDR3aa: CASSLGRTVEAFF; CDR3nt: TGTGCCAGCAGTCTAGGTAGGACAGTTGAAGCTTTCTTT
j_gene: TRBJ2-7; v_gene: TRBV11-3; abundance: NA; d_gene: NA; CDR3aa: CASSLGTSYEQYF; CDR3nt: TGTGCCAGCAGCTTAGGCACATCCTACGAGCAGTACTTC
j_gene: TRBJ1-4; v_gene: TRBV5-1; abundance: NA; d_gene: TRBD1; CDR3aa: CASPGTGKEREKLFF; CDR3nt: TGCGCCAGTCCCGGGACAGGGAAGGAGAGAGAAAAACTGTTTTTT
j_gene: TRBJ2-2; v_gene: TRBV7-9; abundance: NA; d_gene: NA; CDR3aa: CASSPPQGGIFTGELFF; CDR3nt: TGTGCCAGCAGCCCCCCCCAGGGAGGTATCTTCACCGGGGAGCTGTTTTTT
j_gene: TRBJ2-1; v_gene: TRBV9; abundance: NA; d_gene: TRBD2; CDR3aa: CASSAWTSGHNEQFF; CDR3nt: TGTGCCAGCAGCGCTTGGACTAGCGGTCACAATGAGCAGTTCTTC
j_gene: TRBJ1-3; v_gene: TRBV10-3; abundance: NA; d_gene: NA; CDR3aa: CAISAAGNTIYF; CDR3nt: TGTGCCATCAGTGCAGCTGGAAACACCATATATTTT
j_gene: TRBJ2-1; v_gene: TRBV5-6; abundance: NA; d_gene: NA; CDR3aa: CASSLGHSYNEQFF; CDR3nt: TGTGCCAGCAGCTTGGGGCATTCCTACAATGAGCAGTTCTTC
j_gene: TRBJ2-1; v_gene: TRBV30; abundance: NA; d_gene: TRBD1; CDR3aa: CAWTGTGLGYNEQFF; CDR3nt: TGTGCCTGGACCGGGACAGGGTTGGGCTACAATGAGCAGTTCTTC
j_gene: TRBJ2-2; v_gene: TRBV6-5; abundance: NA; d_gene: NA; CDR3aa: CASSYRAGELFF; CDR3nt: TGTGCCAGCAGTTACAGGGCCGGGGAGCTGTTTTTT
j_gene: TRBJ2-7; v_gene: TRBV13; abundance: NA; d_gene: NA; CDR3aa: CASSLLGNSYEQYF; CDR3nt: TGTGCCAGCAGCCTTCTTGGGAACTCCTACGAGCAGTACTTC
j_gene: TRBJ2-1; v_gene: TRBV30; abundance: NA; d_gene: TRBD2; CDR3aa: CAWSPGLAGDNEQFF; CDR3nt: TGTGCCTGGAGTCCGGGACTAGCGGGGGACAATGAGCAGTTCTTC
j_gene: TRBJ2-7; v_gene: TRBV7-9; abundance: NA; d_gene: TRBD1; CDR3aa: CASSLPGQVPQYF; CDR3nt: TGTGCCAGCAGCTTGCCGGGACAGGTCCCGCAGTACTTC
j_gene: TRBJ2-7; v_gene: TRBV15; abundance: NA; d_gene: TRBD1; CDR3aa: CATSTGTASYEQYF; CDR3nt: TGTGCCACCAGCACCGGGACAGCGTCCTACGAGCAGTACTTC
j_gene: TRBJ1-5; v_gene: TRBV5-4; abundance: NA; d_gene: NA; CDR3aa: CASSPNPGQPQHF; CDR3nt: TGTGCCAGCAGCCCCAACCCAGGCCAGCCCCAGCATTTT
j_gene: TRBJ2-7; v_gene: TRBV4-2; abundance: NA; d_gene: TRBD2; CDR3aa: CASSPTSAGGEQYF; CDR3nt: TGTGCCAGCAGCCCGACTAGCGCGGGTGGAGAGCAGTACTTC
j_gene: TRBJ2-1; v_gene: TRBV19; abundance: NA; d_gene: TRBD2; CDR3aa: CASSPTSGFYNEQFF; CDR3nt: TGTGCCAGTAGTCCTACTAGCGGATTCTACAATGAGCAGTTCTTC
j_gene: TRBJ2-7; v_gene: TRBV27; abundance: NA; d_gene: NA; CDR3aa: CASSPLTPGLHYEQYF; CDR3nt: TGTGCCAGCAGTCCCCTAACACCGGGACTCCACTACGAGCAGTACTTC
j_gene: TRBJ1-4; v_gene: TRBV4-2; abundance: few; d_gene: NA; CDR3aa: CASSPLDSIREKLFF; CDR3nt: TGTGCCAGCAGCCCTCTCGACAGCATCCGTGAAAAACTGTTTTTT
j_gene: TRBJ1-1; v_gene: TRBV19; abundance: NA; d_gene: NA; CDR3aa: CASSSSLGTEAFF; CDR3nt: TGTGCCAGTAGTAGCTCCCTAGGGACTGAAGCTTTCTTT
j_gene: TRBJ1-5; v_gene: TRBV28; abundance: once; d_gene: TRBD1; CDR3aa: CASSSQPSGTVLNQPQHF; CDR3nt: TGTGCCAGCAGTTCCCAACCTTCCGGGACAGTTCTGAATCAGCCCCAGCATTTT
j_gene: TRBJ2-7; v_gene: TRBV29-1; abundance: NA; d_gene: NA; CDR3aa: CSVELRDSSYEQYF; CDR3nt: TGCAGCGTTGAACTTCGTGACAGCTCCTACGAGCAGTACTTC
j_gene: TRBJ1-1; v_gene: TRBV18; abundance: NA; d_gene: TRBD1; CDR3aa: CASSPGDRGRTEAFF; CDR3nt: TGTGCCAGCTCACCAGGGGACAGGGGGCGGACTGAAGCTTTCTTT
j_gene: TRBJ1-1; v_gene: TRBV27; abundance: NA; d_gene: NA; CDR3aa: CASRRGLNTEAFF; CDR3nt: TGTGCCAGCAGGCGGGGTTTGAACACTGAAGCTTTCTTT
j_gene: TRBJ2-1; v_gene: TRBV4-1; abundance: once; d_gene: TRBD2; CDR3aa: CASSQRGYEVGRNEQFF; CDR3nt: TGCGCCAGCAGCCAGAGAGGGTACGAGGTCGGGAGGAATGAGCAGTTCTTC
j_gene: TRBJ2-1; v_gene: TRBV27; abundance: NA; d_gene: TRBD1; CDR3aa: CASSPLGQINEQFF; CDR3nt: TGTGCCAGCAGCCCCCTGGGACAGATTAATGAGCAGTTCTTC
j_gene: TRBJ2-7; v_gene: TRBV6-1; abundance: NA; d_gene: NA; CDR3aa: CASSEGRAYEQYF; CDR3nt: TGTGCCAGCAGTGAAGGCCGTGCCTACGAGCAGTACTTC
j_gene: TRBJ2-3; v_gene: TRBV2; abundance: NA; d_gene: TRBD2; CDR3aa: CASSAIAGGITDTQYF; CDR3nt: TGTGCCAGCAGTGCCATAGCGGGAGGGATCACAGATACGCAGTATTTT
j_gene: TRBJ2-7; v_gene: TRBV7-9; abundance: NA; d_gene: TRBD2; CDR3aa: CASSLAGTSGNEQYF; CDR3nt: TGTGCCAGCAGCTTAGCGGGGACTAGCGGGAACGAGCAGTACTTC
j_gene: TRBJ1-1; v_gene: TRBV27; abundance: NA; d_gene: NA; CDR3aa: CASSYGGKGTEAFF; CDR3nt: TGTGCCAGCAGTTACGGAGGGAAGGGCACTGAAGCTTTCTTT
j_gene: TRBJ2-3; v_gene: TRBV14; abundance: NA; d_gene: NA; CDR3aa: CASSQVGWSTDTQYF; CDR3nt: TGTGCCAGCAGCCAAGTGGGTTGGAGCACAGATACGCAGTATTTT
j_gene: TRBJ2-7; v_gene: TRBV9; abundance: NA; d_gene: TRBD2; CDR3aa: CASSVGARGAYEQYF; CDR3nt: TGTGCCAGCAGCGTAGGGGCGCGGGGGGCCTACGAGCAGTACTTC
j_gene: TRBJ1-3; v_gene: TRBV4-3; abundance: once; d_gene: TRBD1; CDR3aa: CASSQDRQGVGNTIYF; CDR3nt: TGCGCCAGCAGCCAAGATCGACAGGGTGTGGGAAACACCATATATTTT
j_gene: TRBJ2-1; v_gene: TRBV25-1; abundance: NA; d_gene: NA; CDR3aa: CASSESGSFYNEQFF; CDR3nt: TGTGCCAGCAGTGAGTCGGGATCTTTCTACAATGAGCAGTTCTTC
j_gene: TRBJ2-1; v_gene: TRBV7-2; abundance: NA; d_gene: TRBD1; CDR3aa: CASSPRDRYNEQFF; CDR3nt: TGTGCCAGCAGCCCGAGGGACAGATACAATGAGCAGTTCTTC
j_gene: TRBJ2-2; v_gene: TRBV13; abundance: NA; d_gene: NA; CDR3aa: CASSPEAPGELFF; CDR3nt: TGTGCCAGCAGCCCAGAAGCCCCGGGGGAGCTGTTTTTT
j_gene: TRBJ1-5; v_gene: TRBV7-9; abundance: NA; d_gene: NA; CDR3aa: CASSLDSWDTYNQPQHF; CDR3nt: TGTGCCAGCAGCTTAGATTCATGGGACACCTACAATCAGCCCCAGCATTTT
j_gene: TRBJ1-2; v_gene: TRBV27; abundance: NA; d_gene: NA; CDR3aa: CASSLYPAGSGGYTF; CDR3nt: TGTGCCAGCAGTTTATATCCGGCAGGTTCTGGCGGCTACACCTTC
j_gene: TRBJ2-7; v_gene: TRBV11-2; abundance: NA; d_gene: NA; CDR3aa: CASSFGNFYEQYF; CDR3nt: TGTGCCAGCAGCTTCGGGAATTTCTACGAGCAGTACTTC
j_gene: TRBJ1-1; v_gene: TRBV2; abundance: few; d_gene: NA; CDR3aa: CASSGSTGEAFF; CDR3nt: TGTGCCAGCAGTGGGTCGACAGGAGAAGCTTTCTTT
j_gene: TRBJ2-1; v_gene: TRBV5-8; abundance: NA; d_gene: NA; CDR3aa: CASSLRARSNEQFF; CDR3nt: TGTGCCAGCAGCTTGCGGGCCAGAAGCAATGAGCAGTTCTTC
j_gene: TRBJ1-2; v_gene: TRBV5-1; abundance: NA; d_gene: NA; CDR3aa: CASSLKAGAGNTF; CDR3nt: TGCGCCAGCAGCTTGAAGGCAGGGGCCGGGAACACCTTC
j_gene: TRBJ2-7; v_gene: TRBV14; abundance: NA; d_gene: TRBD1; CDR3aa: CASSQDRDSPMGEQYF; CDR3nt: TGTGCCAGCAGCCAAGATCGGGACAGCCCGATGGGGGAGCAGTACTTC
j_gene: TRBJ2-7; v_gene: TRBV28; abundance: NA; d_gene: TRBD1; CDR3aa: CASSSPGGTYEQYF; CDR3nt: TGTGCCAGCAGTTCTCCAGGGGGCACCTACGAGCAGTACTTC
j_gene: TRBJ2-3; v_gene: TRBV27; abundance: NA; d_gene: TRBD2; CDR3aa: CASIGGAGEDTQYF; CDR3nt: TGTGCCAGCATCGGGGGGGCGGGAGAGGATACGCAGTATTTT
j_gene: TRBJ2-3; v_gene: TRBV19; abundance: NA; d_gene: TRBD2; CDR3aa: CASSRAGVLDTQYF; CDR3nt: TGTGCCAGTAGTAGAGCGGGAGTCCTAGATACGCAGTATTTT
j_gene: TRBJ2-2; v_gene: TRBV6-1; abundance: NA; d_gene: NA; CDR3aa: CASIGQFNTGELFF; CDR3nt: TGTGCCAGCATAGGACAGTTCAACACCGGGGAGCTGTTTTTT
j_gene: TRBJ1-5; v_gene: TRBV27; abundance: NA; d_gene: TRBD1; CDR3aa: CASSLTGVNQPQHF; CDR3nt: TGTGCCAGCAGTTTGACAGGGGTAAATCAGCCCCAGCATTTT
j_gene: TRBJ1-6; v_gene: TRBV30; abundance: NA; d_gene: NA; CDR3aa: CAWSSRGVSPLHF; CDR3nt: TGTGCCTGGAGCTCCAGGGGTGTTTCACCCCTCCACTTT
j_gene: TRBJ2-7; v_gene: TRBV19; abundance: once; d_gene: NA; CDR3aa: CASSIGRAGYEQYF; CDR3nt: TGTGCCAGTAGTATTGGCAGGGCGGGCTACGAGCAGTACTTC
j_gene: TRBJ1-1; v_gene: TRBV19; abundance: NA; d_gene: NA; CDR3aa: CASSIILQLSTEAFF; CDR3nt: TGTGCCAGTAGTATCATTCTTCAATTGAGCACTGAAGCTTTCTTT
j_gene: TRBJ2-3; v_gene: TRBV4-2; abundance: once; d_gene: NA; CDR3aa: CASSQGLGPSGTDTQYF; CDR3nt: TGTGCCAGCAGCCAAGGGTTAGGGCCGTCTGGCACAGATACGCAGTATTTT
j_gene: TRBJ1-1; v_gene: TRBV5-1; abundance: NA; d_gene: NA; CDR3aa: CASSTAGWGEAFF; CDR3nt: TGCGCCAGCAGCACGGCAGGGTGGGGGGAAGCTTTCTTT
j_gene: TRBJ2-1; v_gene: TRBV27; abundance: NA; d_gene: TRBD1; CDR3aa: CASKGQGAYEQFF; CDR3nt: TGTGCCAGCAAAGGACAGGGGGCCTATGAGCAGTTCTTC